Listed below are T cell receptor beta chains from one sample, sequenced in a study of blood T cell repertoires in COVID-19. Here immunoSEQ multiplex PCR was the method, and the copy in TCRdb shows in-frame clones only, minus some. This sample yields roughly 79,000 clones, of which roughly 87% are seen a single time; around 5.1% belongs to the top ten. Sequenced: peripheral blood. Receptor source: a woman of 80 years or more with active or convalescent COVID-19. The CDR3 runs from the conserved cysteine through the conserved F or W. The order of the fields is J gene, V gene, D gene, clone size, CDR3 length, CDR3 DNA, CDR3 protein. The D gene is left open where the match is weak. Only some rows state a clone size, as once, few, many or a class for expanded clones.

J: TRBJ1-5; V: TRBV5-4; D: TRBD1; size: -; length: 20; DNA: TGTGCCAGCAGCTTGGGACCTTCAATCCCAGGGGGTATAAGCAATCAGCCCCAGCATTTT; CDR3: CASSLGPSIPGGISNQPQHF
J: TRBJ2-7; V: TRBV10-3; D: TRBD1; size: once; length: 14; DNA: TGTGCCATCAGTGCGGGACAGGGGGCGGACGAGCAGTACTTC; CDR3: CAISAGQGADEQYF
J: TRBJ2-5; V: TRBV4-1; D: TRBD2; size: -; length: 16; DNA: TGCGCCAGCAGCCTCAGTGGAGGCGGGGGGGCGGAGACCCAGTACTTC; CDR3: CASSLSGGGGAETQYF
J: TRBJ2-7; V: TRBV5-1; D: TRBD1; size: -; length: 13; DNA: TGCGCCAGCAGCTTAACAGGGGGCTACGAGCAGTACTTC; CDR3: CASSLTGGYEQYF
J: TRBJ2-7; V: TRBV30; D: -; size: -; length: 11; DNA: TGTGCCTGGAAAACAGCCTACGAGCAGTACTTC; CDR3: CAWKTAYEQYF
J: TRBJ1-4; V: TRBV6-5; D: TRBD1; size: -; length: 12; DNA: TGTGCCAGCAGTTACTCGGGGGACAGGGCGATTTTT; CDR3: CASSYSGDRAIF
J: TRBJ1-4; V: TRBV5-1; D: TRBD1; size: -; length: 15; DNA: TGCGCCAGCAGCTTGACAGGGGCATCGGGTGAAAAACTGTTTTTT; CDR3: CASSLTGASGEKLFF
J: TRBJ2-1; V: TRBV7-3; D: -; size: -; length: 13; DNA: TGTGCCAGCAGCCCAGGGGATCTGGGTGAGCAGTTCTTC; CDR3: CASSPGDLGEQFF
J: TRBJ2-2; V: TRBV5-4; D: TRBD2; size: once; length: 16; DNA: TGTGCCAGCAGCCCCGGGACTAGCCGGGACACCGGGGAGCTGTTTTTT; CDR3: CASSPGTSRDTGELFF
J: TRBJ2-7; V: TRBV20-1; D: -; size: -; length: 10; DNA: TGCAGTGCTAGAGGGCCCGAGCAGTACTTC; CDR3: CSARGPEQYF
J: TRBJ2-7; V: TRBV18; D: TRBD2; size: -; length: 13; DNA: TGTGCCAGCTCACCGGGACTAGCATATGAGCAGTACTTC; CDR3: CASSPGLAYEQYF
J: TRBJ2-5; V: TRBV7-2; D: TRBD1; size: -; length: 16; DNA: TGTGCCAGCAGCTTAGCCCGGACAGGGTCCCAAGAGACCCAGTACTTC; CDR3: CASSLARTGSQETQYF
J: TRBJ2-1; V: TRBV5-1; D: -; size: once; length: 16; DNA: TGCGCCAGCAGCTTGGGTCTGGGCTTATCCTACAATGAGCAGTTCTTC; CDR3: CASSLGLGLSYNEQFF
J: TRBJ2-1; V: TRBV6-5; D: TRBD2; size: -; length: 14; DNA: TGTGCCAGCCAGAGCGGGGGGGCCGACAATGAGCAGTTCTTC; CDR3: CASQSGGADNEQFF
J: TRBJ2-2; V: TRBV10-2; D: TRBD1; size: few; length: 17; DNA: TGCGCCAGCAGTCAGGGGGCCGTAGAAGCGAACACCGGGGAGCTGTTTTTT; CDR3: CASSQGAVEANTGELFF
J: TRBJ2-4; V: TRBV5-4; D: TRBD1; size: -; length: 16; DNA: TGTGCCAGCAGCTCCGGACAGGGAAAAGCCAAAAACATTCAGTACTTC; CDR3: CASSSGQGKAKNIQYF
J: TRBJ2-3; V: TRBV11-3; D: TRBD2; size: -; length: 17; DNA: TGTGCCAGCAGCGCGGGCGTGGCGGGGGGTAGCACAGATACGCAGTATTTT; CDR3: CASSAGVAGGSTDTQYF
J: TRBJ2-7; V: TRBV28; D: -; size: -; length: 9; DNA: TGTGCCAGCGGCTCTGAGCAGTACTTC; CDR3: CASGSEQYF
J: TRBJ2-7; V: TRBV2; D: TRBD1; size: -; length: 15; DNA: TGTGCCAGCAGAGAAATCATACAGGGGACCTACGAGCAGTACTTC; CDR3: CASREIIQGTYEQYF
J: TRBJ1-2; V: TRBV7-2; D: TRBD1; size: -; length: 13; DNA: TGTGCCAGCAGCTGGGGACAGGGGTATGGCTACACCTTC; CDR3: CASSWGQGYGYTF
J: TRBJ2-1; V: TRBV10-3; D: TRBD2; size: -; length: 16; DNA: TGTGCCATCAGCGGACTAGCGGGAGCCATACACAATGAGCAGTTCTTC; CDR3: CAISGLAGAIHNEQFF
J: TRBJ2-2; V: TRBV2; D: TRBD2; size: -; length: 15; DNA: TGTGCCAGCAACACGGGACTAGCGGGGACCGGGGAGCTGTTTTTT; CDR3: CASNTGLAGTGELFF
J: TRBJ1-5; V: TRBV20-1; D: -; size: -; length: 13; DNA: TGCAGTGCTAGTAGTACAAGCAATCAGCCCCAGCATTTT; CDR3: CSASSTSNQPQHF
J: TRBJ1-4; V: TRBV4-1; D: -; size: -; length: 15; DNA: TGCGCCAGCAGCCGAATGAGTGCAACTAATGAAAAACTGTTTTTT; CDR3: CASSRMSATNEKLFF
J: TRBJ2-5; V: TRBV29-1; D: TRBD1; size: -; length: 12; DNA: TGCAGCGTTGGACAGGGTCCAGAGACCCAGTACTTC; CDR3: CSVGQGPETQYF
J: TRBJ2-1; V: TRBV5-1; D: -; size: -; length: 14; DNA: TGCGCCAGCAGCTTGGGGGACACTAACAATGAGCAGTTCTTC; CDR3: CASSLGDTNNEQFF
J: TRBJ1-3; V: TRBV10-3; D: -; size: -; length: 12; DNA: TGTGCCATCAGTGAGTCCGTGAACACCATATATTTT; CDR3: CAISESVNTIYF
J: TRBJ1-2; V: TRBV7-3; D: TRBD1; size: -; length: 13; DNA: TGTGCCAGCAGCCCCTTCACAGGGGGTGGCTACACCTTC; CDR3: CASSPFTGGGYTF
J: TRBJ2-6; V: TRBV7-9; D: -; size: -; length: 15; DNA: TGTGCCAGCAGCGTAGCGTCTTCTGGGGCCAACGTCCTGACTTTC; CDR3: CASSVASSGANVLTF
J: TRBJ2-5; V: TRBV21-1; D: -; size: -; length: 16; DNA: TGTGCCAGCAGCAAACTCTACTCGGACAGCGTAGAGACCCAGTACTTC; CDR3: CASSKLYSDSVETQYF
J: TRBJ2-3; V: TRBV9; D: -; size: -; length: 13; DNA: TGTGCCAGCAGCTCCCACGCGTCCGATACGCAGTATTTT; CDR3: CASSSHASDTQYF
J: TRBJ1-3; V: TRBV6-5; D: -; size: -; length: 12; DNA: TGTGCCAGCATGAACAGAGGAAACACCATATATTTT; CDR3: CASMNRGNTIYF
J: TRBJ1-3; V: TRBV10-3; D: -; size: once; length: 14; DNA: TGTGCCATCAGTGATGTGAGGGCTGGAAACACCATATATTTT; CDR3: CAISDVRAGNTIYF
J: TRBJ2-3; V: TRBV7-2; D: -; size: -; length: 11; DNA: TGTGCCAGCAGCTTACCTGATACGCAGTATTTT; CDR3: CASSLPDTQYF
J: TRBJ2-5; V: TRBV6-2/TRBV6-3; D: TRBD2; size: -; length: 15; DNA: TGTGCCAGCAGTTACCTCGGGTCGGGAGGGGAGACCCAGTACTTC; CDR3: CASSYLGSGGETQYF
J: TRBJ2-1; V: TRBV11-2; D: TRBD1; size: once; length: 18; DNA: TGTGCCAGCAGCTATCCGGGACAGCCAAGTGTGTCCTACAATGAGCAGTTCTTC; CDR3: CASSYPGQPSVSYNEQFF
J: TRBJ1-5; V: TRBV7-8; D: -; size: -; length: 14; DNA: TGTGCCACAACTACCTCGTTCGAAAATCAGCCCCAGCATTTT; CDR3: CATTTSFENQPQHF
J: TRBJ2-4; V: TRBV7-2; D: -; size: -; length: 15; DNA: TGTGCCAGCAGCTGGGCCCCCGGGATGGGTGACATTCAGTACTTC; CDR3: CASSWAPGMGDIQYF
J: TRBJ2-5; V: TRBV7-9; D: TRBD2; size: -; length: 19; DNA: TGTGCCAGCAGCCCCTGGAGTAAAAGACAGCGGGGGGCTTGGGAGACCCAGTACTTC; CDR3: CASSPWSKRQRGAWETQYF
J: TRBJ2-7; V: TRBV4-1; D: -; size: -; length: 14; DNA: TGCGCCAGCAGCCAAGGATTTCAGTCCTACGAGCAGTACTTC; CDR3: CASSQGFQSYEQYF
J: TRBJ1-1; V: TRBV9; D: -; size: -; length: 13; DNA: TGTGCCAGCAGCGTCGGGGGGTACACTGAAGCTTTCTTT; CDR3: CASSVGGYTEAFF
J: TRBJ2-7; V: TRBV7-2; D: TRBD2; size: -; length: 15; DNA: TGTGCCAGCAACCTACTAGCGGGAGGGGCGGGGGAGCAGTACTTC; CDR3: CASNLLAGGAGEQYF
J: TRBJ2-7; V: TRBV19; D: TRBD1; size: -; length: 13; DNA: TGTGCCAGTAGACCCGGGACAGTGGGGGAGCAGTACTTC; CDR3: CASRPGTVGEQYF
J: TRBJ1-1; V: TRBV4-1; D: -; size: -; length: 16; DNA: TGCGCCAGCAGCCAGCTCGCCGGGGGGATGAACACTGAAGCTTTCTTT; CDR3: CASSQLAGGMNTEAFF
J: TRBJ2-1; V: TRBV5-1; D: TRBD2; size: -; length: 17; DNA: TGCGCCAGCAGCCTATCCCATGGGACTAGCGGGGTTAATGAGCAGTTCTTC; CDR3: CASSLSHGTSGVNEQFF
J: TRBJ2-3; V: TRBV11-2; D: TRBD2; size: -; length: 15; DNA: TGTGCCAGCAGGCTCTCCGGGACTAGGGCAGATACGCAGTATTTT; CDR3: CASRLSGTRADTQYF
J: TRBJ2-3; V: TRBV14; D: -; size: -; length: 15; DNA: TGTGCCAGCAGCCCTTGGGGGGTTGGAACAGATACGCAGTATTTT; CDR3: CASSPWGVGTDTQYF
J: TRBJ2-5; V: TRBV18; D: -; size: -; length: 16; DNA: TGTGCCAGCTCACCACCGGCGGGCGAAGGTGAAGAGACCCAGTACTTC; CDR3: CASSPPAGEGEETQYF
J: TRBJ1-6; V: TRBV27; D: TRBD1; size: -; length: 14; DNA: TGTGCCAGCAGTTTAGACAGGGGTAATTCACCCCTCCACTTT; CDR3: CASSLDRGNSPLHF
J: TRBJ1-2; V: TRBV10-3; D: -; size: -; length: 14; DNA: TGTGCCATCAGTGTCGCACAAAAGAACTATGGCTACACCTTC; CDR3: CAISVAQKNYGYTF
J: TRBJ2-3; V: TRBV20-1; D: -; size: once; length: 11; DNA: TGCAGTGCTCCCCGGTGGGATACGCAGTATTTT; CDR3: CSAPRWDTQYF
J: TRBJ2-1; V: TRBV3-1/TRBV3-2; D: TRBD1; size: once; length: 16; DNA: TGTGCCAGCAGCCGCATGGGACAGGGGGCCCACGATGAGCAGTTCTTC; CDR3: CASSRMGQGAHDEQFF